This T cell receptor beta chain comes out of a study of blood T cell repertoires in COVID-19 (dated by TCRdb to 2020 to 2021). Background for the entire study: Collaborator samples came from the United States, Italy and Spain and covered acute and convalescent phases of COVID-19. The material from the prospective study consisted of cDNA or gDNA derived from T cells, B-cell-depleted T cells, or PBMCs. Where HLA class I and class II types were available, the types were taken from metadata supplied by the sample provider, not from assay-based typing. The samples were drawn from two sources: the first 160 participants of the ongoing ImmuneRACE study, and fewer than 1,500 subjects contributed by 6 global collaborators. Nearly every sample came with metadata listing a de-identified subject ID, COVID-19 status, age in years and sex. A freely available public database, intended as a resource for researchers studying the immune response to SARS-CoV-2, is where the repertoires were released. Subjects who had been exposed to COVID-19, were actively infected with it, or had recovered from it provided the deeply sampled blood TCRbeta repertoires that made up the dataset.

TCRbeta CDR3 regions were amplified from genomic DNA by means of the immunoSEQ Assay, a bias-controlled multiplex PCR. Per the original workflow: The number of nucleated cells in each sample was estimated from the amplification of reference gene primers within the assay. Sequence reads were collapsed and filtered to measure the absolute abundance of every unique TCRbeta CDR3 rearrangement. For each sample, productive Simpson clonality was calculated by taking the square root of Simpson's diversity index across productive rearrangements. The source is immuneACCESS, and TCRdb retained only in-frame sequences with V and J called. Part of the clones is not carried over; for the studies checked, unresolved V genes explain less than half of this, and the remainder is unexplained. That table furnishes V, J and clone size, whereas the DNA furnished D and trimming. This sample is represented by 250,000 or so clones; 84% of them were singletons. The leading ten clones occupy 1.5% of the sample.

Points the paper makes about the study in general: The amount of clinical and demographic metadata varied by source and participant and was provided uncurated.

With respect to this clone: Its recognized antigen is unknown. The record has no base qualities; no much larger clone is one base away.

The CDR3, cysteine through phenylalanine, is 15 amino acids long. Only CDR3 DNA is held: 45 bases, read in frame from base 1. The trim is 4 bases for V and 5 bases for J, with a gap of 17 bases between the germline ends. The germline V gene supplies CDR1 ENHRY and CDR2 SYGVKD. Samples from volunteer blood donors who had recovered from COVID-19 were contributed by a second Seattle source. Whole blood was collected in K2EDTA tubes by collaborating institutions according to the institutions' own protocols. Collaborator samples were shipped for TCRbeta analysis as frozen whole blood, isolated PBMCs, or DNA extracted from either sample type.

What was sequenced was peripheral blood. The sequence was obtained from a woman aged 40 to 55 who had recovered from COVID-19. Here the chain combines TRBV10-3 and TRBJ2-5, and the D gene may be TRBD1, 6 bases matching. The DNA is TGTGCCATCAGTGTTGGTACAGGGCTCACGGAGACCCAGTACTTC. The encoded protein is CAISVGTGLTETQYF.